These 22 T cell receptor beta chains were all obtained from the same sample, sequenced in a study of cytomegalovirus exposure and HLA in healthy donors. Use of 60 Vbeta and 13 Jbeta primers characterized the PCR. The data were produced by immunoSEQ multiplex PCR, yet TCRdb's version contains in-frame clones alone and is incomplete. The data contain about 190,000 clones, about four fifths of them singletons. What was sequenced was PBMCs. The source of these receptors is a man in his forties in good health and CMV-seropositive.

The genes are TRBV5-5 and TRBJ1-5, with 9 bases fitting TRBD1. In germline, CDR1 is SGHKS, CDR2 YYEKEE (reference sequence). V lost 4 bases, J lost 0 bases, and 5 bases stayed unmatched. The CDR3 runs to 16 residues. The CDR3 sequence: CASSPGTGLSNQPQHF. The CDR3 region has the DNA TGTGCCAGCAGCCCAGGGACAGGGCTTAGCAATCAGCCCCAGCATTTT.

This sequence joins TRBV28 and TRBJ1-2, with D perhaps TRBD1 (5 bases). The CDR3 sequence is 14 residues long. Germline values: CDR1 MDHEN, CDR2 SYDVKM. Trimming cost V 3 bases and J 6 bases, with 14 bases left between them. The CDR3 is CASSLSAGRDGYTF. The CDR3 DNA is TGTGCCAGCAGTTTGAGCGCAGGCAGGGATGGCTACACCTTC.

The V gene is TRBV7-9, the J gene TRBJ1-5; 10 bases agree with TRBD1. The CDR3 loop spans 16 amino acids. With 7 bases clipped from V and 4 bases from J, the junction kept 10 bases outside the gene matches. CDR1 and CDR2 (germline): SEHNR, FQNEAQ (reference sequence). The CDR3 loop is CASTKGDRGYNQPQHF. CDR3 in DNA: TGTGCCAGCACCAAGGGGGACAGGGGTTATAATCAGCCCCAGCATTTT.

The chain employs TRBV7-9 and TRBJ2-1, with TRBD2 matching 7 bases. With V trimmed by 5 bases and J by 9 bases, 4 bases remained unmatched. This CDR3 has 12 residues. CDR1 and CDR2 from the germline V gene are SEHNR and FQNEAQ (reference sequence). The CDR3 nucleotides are TGTGCCAGCAGCCTGACTAGCTTTGAGCAGTTCTTC. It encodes CASSLTSFEQFF.

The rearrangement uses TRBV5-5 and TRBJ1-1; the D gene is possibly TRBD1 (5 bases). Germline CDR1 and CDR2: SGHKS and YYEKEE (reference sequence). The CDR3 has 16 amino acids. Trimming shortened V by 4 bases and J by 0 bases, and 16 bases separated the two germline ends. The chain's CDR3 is CASSRGVSSMNTEAFF. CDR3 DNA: TGTGCCAGCAGCCGGGGGGTCAGTTCTATGAACACTGAAGCTTTCTTT. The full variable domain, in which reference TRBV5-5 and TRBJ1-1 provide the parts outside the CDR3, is DAGVTQSPTHLIKTRGQQVTLRCSPISGHKSVSWYQQVLGQGPQFIFQYYEKEERGRGNFPDRFSARQFPNYSSELNVNALLLGDSALYLCASSRGVSSMNTEAFFGQGTRLTVV.

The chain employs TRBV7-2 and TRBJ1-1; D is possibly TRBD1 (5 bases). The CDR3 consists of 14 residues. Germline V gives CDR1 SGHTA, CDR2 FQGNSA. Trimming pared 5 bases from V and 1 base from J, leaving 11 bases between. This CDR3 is CASSLRTQNTEAFF. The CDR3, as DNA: TGTGCCAGCAGCCTACGGACACAGAACACTGAAGCTTTCTTT.

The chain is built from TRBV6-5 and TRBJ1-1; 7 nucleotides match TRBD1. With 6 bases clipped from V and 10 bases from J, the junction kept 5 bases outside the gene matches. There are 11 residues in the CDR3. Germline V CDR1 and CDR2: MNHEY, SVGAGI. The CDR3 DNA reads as TGTGCCAGCAGGTCCCGGGACAGAGCTTTCTTT. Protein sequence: CASRSRDRAFF.

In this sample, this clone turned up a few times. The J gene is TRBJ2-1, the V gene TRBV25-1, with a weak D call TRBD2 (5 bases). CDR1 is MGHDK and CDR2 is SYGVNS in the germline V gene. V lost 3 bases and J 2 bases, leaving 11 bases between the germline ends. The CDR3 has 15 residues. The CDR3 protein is CASSDAERTYNEQFF. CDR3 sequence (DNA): TGTGCCAGCAGTGACGCTGAGCGGACCTACAATGAGCAGTTCTTC.

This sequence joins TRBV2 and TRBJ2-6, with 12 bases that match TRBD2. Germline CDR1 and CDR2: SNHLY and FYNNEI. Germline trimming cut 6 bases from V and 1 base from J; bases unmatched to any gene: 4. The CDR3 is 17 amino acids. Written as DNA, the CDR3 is TGTGCCAGCAGCCCTGGGACTAGCGGGTCTGGGGCCAACGTCCTGACTTTC. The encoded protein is CASSPGTSGSGANVLTF.

The CDR3 sequence is CASSYLAGGLSYEQYF. The CDR3 DNA reads TGTGCCAGCAGCTATCTAGCGGGAGGACTTTCCTACGAGCAGTACTTC. The chain links TRBV5-4 to TRBJ2-5; 11 bases align to TRBD2. The end of the DNA is better explained by TRBJ2-7, so the J call may be wrong. CDR1 is SGHNT, CDR2 YYREEE, per germline (reference sequence). The CDR3 runs to 16 residues.

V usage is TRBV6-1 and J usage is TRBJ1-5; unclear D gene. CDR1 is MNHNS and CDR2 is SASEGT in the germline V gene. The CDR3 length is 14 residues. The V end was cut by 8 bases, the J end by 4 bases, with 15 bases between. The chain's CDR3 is CASRGPAGNQPQHF. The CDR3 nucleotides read TGTGCCAGCCGAGGGCCCGCAGGAAATCAGCCCCAGCATTTT.

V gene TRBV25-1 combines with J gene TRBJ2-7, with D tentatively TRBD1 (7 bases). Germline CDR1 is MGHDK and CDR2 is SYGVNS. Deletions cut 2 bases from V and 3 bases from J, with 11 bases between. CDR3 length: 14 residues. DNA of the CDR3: TGTGCCAGCAGTGAACAGGGGGGCTTCTACGAGCAGTACTTC. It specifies CASSEQGGFYEQYF.

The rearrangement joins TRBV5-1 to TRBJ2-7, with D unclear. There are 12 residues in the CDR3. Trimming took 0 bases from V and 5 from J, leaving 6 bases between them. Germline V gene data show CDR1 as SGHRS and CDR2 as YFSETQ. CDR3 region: CASSLAFDEQYF. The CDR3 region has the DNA TGCGCCAGCAGCTTGGCCTTTGACGAGCAGTACTTC. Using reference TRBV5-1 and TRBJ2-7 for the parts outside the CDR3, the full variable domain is KAGVTQTPRYLIKTRGQQVTLSCSPISGHRSVSWYQQTPGQGLQFLFEYFSETQRNKGNFPGRFSGRQFSNSRSEMNVSTLELGDSALYLCASSLAFDEQYFGPGTRLTVT.

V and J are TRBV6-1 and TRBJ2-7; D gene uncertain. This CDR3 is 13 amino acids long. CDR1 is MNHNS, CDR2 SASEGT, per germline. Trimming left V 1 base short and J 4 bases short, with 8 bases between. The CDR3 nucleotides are TGTGCCAGCAGTGAAGGTGGTCGGTACGAGCAGTACTTC. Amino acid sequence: CASSEGGRYEQYF.

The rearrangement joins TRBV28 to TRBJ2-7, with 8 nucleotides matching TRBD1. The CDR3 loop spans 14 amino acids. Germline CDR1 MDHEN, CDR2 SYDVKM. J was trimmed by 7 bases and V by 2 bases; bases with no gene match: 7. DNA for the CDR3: TGTGCCAGCAGTTTAATCCAGGGGGCAGAGGAGCAGTACTTC. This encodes CASSLIQGAEEQYF.

CDR3 sequence (DNA): TGTGCCAGCAGTCGACAGCCTAACTATGGCTACACCTTC. This sequence encodes CASSRQPNYGYTF. V and J are TRBV27 and TRBJ1-2, with a weak D call TRBD1 (5 bases). From germline, CDR1 is MNHEY and CDR2 SMNVEV (reference sequence). The CDR3 extends over 13 amino acids. V dropped 5 bases and J dropped 0 bases, with 7 bases sitting between them.

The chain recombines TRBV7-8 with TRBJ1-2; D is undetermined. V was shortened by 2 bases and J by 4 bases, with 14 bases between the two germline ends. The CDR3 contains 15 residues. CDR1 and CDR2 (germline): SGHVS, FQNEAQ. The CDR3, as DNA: TGTGCCAGCAGCTTACTGGGAGGAGTGGGCTATGGCTACACCTTC. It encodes CASSLLGGVGYGYTF.

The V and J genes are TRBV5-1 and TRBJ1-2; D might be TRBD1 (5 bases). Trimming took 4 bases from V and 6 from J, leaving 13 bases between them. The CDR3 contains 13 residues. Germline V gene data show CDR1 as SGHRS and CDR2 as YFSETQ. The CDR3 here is CASSPIPGNGYTF. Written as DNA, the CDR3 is TGCGCCAGCAGCCCCATCCCAGGGAATGGCTACACCTTC.

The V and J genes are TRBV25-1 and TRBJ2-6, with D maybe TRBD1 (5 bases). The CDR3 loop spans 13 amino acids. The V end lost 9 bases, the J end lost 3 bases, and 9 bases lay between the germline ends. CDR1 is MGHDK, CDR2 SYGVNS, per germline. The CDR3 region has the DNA TGTGCCAGTCAGGGTTTTGGGGCCAACGTCCTGACTTTC. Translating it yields CASQGFGANVLTF.

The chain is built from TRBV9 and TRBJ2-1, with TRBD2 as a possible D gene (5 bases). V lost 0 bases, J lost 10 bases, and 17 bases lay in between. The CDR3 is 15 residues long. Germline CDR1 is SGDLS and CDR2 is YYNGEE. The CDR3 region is CASSVVGSVGGEQFF. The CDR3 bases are TGTGCCAGCAGCGTAGTGGGTTCCGTAGGCGGGGAGCAGTTCTTC.

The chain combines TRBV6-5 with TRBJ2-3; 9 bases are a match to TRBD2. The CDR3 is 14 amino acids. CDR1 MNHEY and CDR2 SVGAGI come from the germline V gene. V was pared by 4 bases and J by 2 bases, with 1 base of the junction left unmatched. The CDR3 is CASSLAGDTDTQYF. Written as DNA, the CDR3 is TGTGCCAGCAGTTTAGCGGGGGACACAGATACGCAGTATTTT.

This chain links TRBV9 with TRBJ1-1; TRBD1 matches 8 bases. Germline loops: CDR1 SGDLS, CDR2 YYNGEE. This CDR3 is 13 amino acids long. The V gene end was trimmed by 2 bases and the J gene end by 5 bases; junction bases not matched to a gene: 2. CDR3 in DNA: TGTGCCAGCAGCGTGGACAGGGTGACTGAAGCTTTCTTT. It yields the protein CASSVDRVTEAFF.